This passage covers 15 T cell receptor beta chains from one sample sequenced in a study of blood T cell repertoires in COVID-19. Measured with immunoSEQ multiplex PCR; TCRdb has only the in-frame clones, and not every one. In the table there are 82,000 or so clones, approximately 90% of which are singletons. Sequenced input: PBMCs or T cells enriched from blood (not recorded which). Every receptor here comes from a woman aged 45-65 years with acute COVID-19.

The table lists this clone with a count of one. The chain joins TRBV5-1 to TRBJ1-2; 8 nucleotides align to TRBD1. Germline trimming cut 4 bases from V and 4 bases from J; bases unmatched to any gene: 6. Germline V lookup: CDR1 SGHRS, CDR2 YFSETQ. CDR3 length: 14 amino acids. CDR3 residues: CASSVDRASYGYTF. CDR3 DNA sequence: TGCGCCAGCAGCGTGGACAGGGCCAGCTATGGCTACACCTTC.

The chain combines TRBV21-1 with TRBJ2-7; TRBD2 was called by the table and not checked on the DNA. TRBV21-1 is a known pseudogene. The CDR3 sequence is 14 residues long. Here the CDR3 reads CASREVFTRQEQYF. DNA for the CDR3: TGTGCCAGCAGAGAGGTCTTTACTAGGCAGGAGCAGTACTTC.

V gene TRBV5-1 combines with J gene TRBJ2-2; the D gene is possibly TRBD2 (6 bases). The CDR3 has 15 residues. V lost 1 base and J lost 1, with 8 bases in between. Per germline, CDR1 SGHRS and CDR2 YFSETQ. This CDR3 is CASSLNSGNTGELFF. DNA of the CDR3: TGCGCCAGCAGCTTGAATAGCGGGAACACCGGGGAGCTGTTTTTT.

V usage is TRBV18 and J usage is TRBJ1-2, with D perhaps TRBD1 (6 bases). Germline V gene lookup returns CDR1 KGHSH and CDR2 LQKENI. Deletions cut 6 bases from V and 8 bases from J, with 22 bases between. The CDR3 spans 15 residues. The CDR3 bases are TGTGCCAGCTCCGCCAATGAGGGGACATTGTCGGGCTACACCTTC. Translating gives CASSANEGTLSGYTF. Variable domain in full (rest from reference TRBV18 and TRBJ1-2): NAGVMQNPRHLVRRRGQEARLRCSPMKGHSHVYWYRQLPEEGLKFMVYLQKENIIDESGMPKERFSAEFPKEGPSILRIQQVVRGDSAAYFCASSANEGTLSGYTFGSGTRLTVV.

The V gene is TRBV24-1, the J gene TRBJ2-6; 10 nucleotides align to TRBD1. Germline CDR1 is KGHDR and CDR2 is SFDVKD. CDR3 length: 18 amino acids. Trimming cost V 4 bases and J 1 base; bases outside gene matches: 6. DNA for the CDR3: TGTGCCACCAGTGACCCCGGGACAGGGGATTCTGGGGCCAACGTCCTGACTTTC. This translates into CATSDPGTGDSGANVLTF.

The chain is built from TRBV6-6 and TRBJ2-2, with a tentative D call TRBD1 (6 bases). From germline, CDR1 is MNHNY and CDR2 SVGAGI (reference sequence). This CDR3 comprises 16 residues. V gave up 5 bases and J gave up 5 bases, with 18 bases separating them. The DNA of the CDR3 is TGTGCCAGCAGTACCGGGACCAGGGGTTGGACCGGGGAGCTGTTTTTT. Translated: CASSTGTRGWTGELFF.

DNA for the CDR3: TGTGCCAGCTCACAATTCGGACGCTGGGACAGCTTGGATGAAAAACTGTTTTTT. Translated, it gives CASSQFGRWDSLDEKLFF. This sequence joins TRBV18 and TRBJ1-4; TRBD1 matches 7 bases. With 4 bases clipped from V and 6 bases from J, the junction kept 17 bases outside the gene matches. The germline CDR1 and CDR2 sequences are KGHSH and LQKENI. The CDR3 has 18 amino acids.

The genes are TRBV5-8 and TRBJ2-2; 8 nucleotides agree with TRBD2. Germline loops: CDR1 SGHTS, CDR2 YDEGEE. V gave up 6 bases and J gave up 7 bases; unmatched junction bases: 17. This CDR3 is 17 amino acids long. The CDR3 DNA follows: TGTGCCAGCATGGGACAATCGAGCGGGAGATACGGCGGGGAGCTGTTTTTT. Translation gives CASMGQSSGRYGGELFF. Complete variable domain (other parts from reference TRBV5-8 and TRBJ2-2): EAGVTQSPTHLIKTRGQQATLRCSPISGHTSVYWYQQALGLGLQFLLWYDEGEERNRGNFPPRFSGRQFPNYSSELNVNALELEDSALYLCASMGQSSGRYGGELFFGEGSRLTVL.

The V and J genes are TRBV15 and TRBJ2-3; 7 nucleotides agree with TRBD1. Per germline, CDR1 LNHNV and CDR2 YYDKDF (reference sequence). J gave up 2 bases and V 2 bases, and 7 bases lay outside the gene matches. The CDR3 is 16 residues long. For the CDR3, the DNA is TGTGCCACCAGCAGAATCACGGGACAGACCACAGATACGCAGTATTTT. Translated, it gives CATSRITGQTTDTQYF.

The genes are TRBV27 and TRBJ1-5; D is possibly TRBD1 (5 bases). Trimming cost V 5 bases and J 3 bases, with 14 bases left between them. The CDR3 totals 15 residues. The germline V gene encodes CDR1 MNHEY and CDR2 SMNVEV (reference sequence). The CDR3 region is CASSPGRGNNQPQHF. Written as DNA, the CDR3 is TGTGCCAGCAGTCCCGGGCGGGGGAACAATCAGCCCCAGCATTTT.

The V and J genes are TRBV27 and TRBJ2-3; the match to TRBD2 covers 7 bases. Germline V lookup: CDR1 MNHEY, CDR2 SMNVEV (reference sequence). Germline trimming cut 1 base from V and 1 base from J; bases unmatched to any gene: 5. The CDR3 is made up of 16 amino acids. CDR3 residues: CASSLYSGGGTDTQYF. The DNA of the CDR3 is TGTGCCAGCAGTTTATACTCGGGAGGAGGCACAGATACGCAGTATTTT.

The chain uses TRBV11-2 and TRBJ1-2, with 8 bases lining up with TRBD1. V was clipped by 8 bases and J by 4 bases; unmatched bases: 6. The CDR3 has 13 residues. The germline gives CDR1 SGHAT, CDR2 FQNNGV. CDR3 protein: CASSETGVYGYTF. Here the CDR3 DNA reads TGTGCCAGCTCCGAGACAGGGGTCTATGGCTACACCTTC.

The CDR3 DNA reads as TGTGCCAGCAGCGGGACAGGGGGGAATGAGCAGTTCTTC. Translated, it gives CASSGTGGNEQFF. The rearrangement links TRBV27 to TRBJ2-1, with 11 bases matching TRBD1. This CDR3 is 13 amino acids long. Unmatched junction bases numbered 2, after V lost 6 bases and J lost 7 bases. Germline CDR1 and CDR2: MNHEY and SMNVEV (reference sequence).

The rearrangement uses TRBV4-1 and TRBJ2-1; 15 bases line up with TRBD2. The length of the CDR3 is 19 residues. V shed 1 base and J 4 bases; nucleotides not matched to a gene: 8. Germline assignment: CDR1 MGHRA and CDR2 YSYEKL. The CDR3 protein is CASSQAGLAGGKGYNEQFF. CDR3 coding DNA: TGCGCCAGCAGCCAAGCGGGACTAGCGGGAGGTAAAGGATACAATGAGCAGTTCTTC.

The table lists this clone with a few counts. The gene calls are TRBV5-1 and TRBJ1-2, with TRBD1 identical over 12 bases. In germline, CDR1 is SGHRS, CDR2 YFSETQ. J was trimmed by 6 bases and V by 0 bases; bases with no gene match: 3. This CDR3 is 15 amino acids long. The CDR3 spells CASSLEGTGGDGYTF. Written as DNA, the CDR3 is TGCGCCAGCAGCTTGGAGGGGACAGGGGGCGATGGCTACACCTTC.